This TCR beta chain came from a study of Ad26.COV2.S vaccination and SARS-CoV-2 variants. Study-wide context: Intramuscular Ad26.COV2.S doses were given once or twice, 56 days apart.

Clones were sequenced by immunoSEQ multiplex PCR, and TCRdb holds only the in-frame ones, with some missing. Of approximately 410,000 clones listed, roughly 90% are singletons. The junction had 11 bases not matched to a gene; V was cut back by 6 bases and J by 0 bases. The length of the CDR3 is 19 residues. The germline gives CDR1 MDHEN, CDR2 SYDVKM. Treatment noted: some 19 received Ad26.COV2.S at low or high dose, single or two shots; five or six received placebo; per-sample allocation not given. Sampling was performed 63 days after the first vaccine or placebo injection. Donor was an adult aged 18-55 years in Boston.

The clonotype comes from a person between 18 and 65 years old who received the Ad26.COV2.S COVID-19 vaccine or a placebo. The chain couples TRBV28 to TRBJ2-1, with 13 bases that match TRBD2. Sequenced material: peripheral blood, taken in a trial of Ad26.COV2.S vaccine versus placebo. This chain's CDR3 is CASRSPGLAGISSYNEQFF. CDR3 in DNA: TGTGCCAGCAGGTCTCCGGGACTAGCGGGAATCAGCTCCTACAATGAGCAGTTCTTC.